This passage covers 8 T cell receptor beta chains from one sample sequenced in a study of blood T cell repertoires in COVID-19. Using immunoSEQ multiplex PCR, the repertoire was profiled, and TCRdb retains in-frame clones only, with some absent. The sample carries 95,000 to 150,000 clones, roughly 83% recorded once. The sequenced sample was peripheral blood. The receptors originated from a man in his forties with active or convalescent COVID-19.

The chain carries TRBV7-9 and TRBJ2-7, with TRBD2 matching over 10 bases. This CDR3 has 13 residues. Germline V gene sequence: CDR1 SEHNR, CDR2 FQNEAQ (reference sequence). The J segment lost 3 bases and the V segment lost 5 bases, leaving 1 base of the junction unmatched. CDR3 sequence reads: CASSEREGYEQYF. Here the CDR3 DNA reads TGTGCCAGCAGCGAGCGGGAGGGCTACGAGCAGTACTTC.

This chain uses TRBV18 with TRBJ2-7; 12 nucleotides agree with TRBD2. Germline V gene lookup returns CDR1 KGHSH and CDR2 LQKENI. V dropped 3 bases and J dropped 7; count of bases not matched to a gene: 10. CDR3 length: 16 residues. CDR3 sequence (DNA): TGTGCCAGCTCACCCAGGACTAGCGGGGATTCGGGGGAGCAGTACTTC. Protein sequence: CASSPRTSGDSGEQYF.

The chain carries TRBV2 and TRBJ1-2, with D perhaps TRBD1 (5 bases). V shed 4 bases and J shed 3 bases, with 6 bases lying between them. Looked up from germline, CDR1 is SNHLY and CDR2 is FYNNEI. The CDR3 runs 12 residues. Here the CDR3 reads CASSARDYGYTF. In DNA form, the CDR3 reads TGTGCCAGCAGTGCCAGGGACTATGGCTACACCTTC.

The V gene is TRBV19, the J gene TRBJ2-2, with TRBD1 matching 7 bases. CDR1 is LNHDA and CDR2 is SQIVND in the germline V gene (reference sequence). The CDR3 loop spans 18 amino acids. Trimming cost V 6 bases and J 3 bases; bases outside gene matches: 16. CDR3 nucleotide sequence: TGTGCCAGTAGAACAGGAACCCTGACAGGGAAGGACACCGGGGAGCTGTTTTTT. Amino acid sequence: CASRTGTLTGKDTGELFF. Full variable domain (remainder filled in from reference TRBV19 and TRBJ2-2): DGGITQSPKYLFRKEGQNVTLSCEQNLNHDAMYWYRQDPGQGLRLIYYSQIVNDFQKGDIAEGYSVSREKKESFPLTVTSAQKNPTAFYLCASRTGTLTGKDTGELFFGEGSRLTVL.

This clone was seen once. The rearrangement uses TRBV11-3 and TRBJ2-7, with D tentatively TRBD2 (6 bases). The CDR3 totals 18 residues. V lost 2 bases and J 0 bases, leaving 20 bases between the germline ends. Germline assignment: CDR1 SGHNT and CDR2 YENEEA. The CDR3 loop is CASSLSPGVAASSYEQYF. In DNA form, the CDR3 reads TGTGCCAGCAGCTTAAGCCCTGGGGTAGCGGCGAGCTCCTACGAGCAGTACTTC.

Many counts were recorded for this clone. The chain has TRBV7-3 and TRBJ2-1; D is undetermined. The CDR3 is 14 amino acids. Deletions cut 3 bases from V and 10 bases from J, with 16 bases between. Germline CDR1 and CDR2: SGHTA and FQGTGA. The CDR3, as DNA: TGTGCCAGCAGCTTTGAGGCCCAGCGAGAAGAGCAGTTCTTC. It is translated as CASSFEAQREEQFF.

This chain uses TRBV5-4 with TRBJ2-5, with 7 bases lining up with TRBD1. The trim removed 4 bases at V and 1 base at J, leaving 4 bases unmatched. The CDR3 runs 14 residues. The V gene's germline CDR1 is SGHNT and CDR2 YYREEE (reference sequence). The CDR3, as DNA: TGTGCCAGCAGCCTCGGGACAGCCCAAGAGACCCAGTACTTC. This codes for CASSLGTAQETQYF.

CDR3 sequence reads: CASSLQGSNQPQHF. The CDR3 DNA follows: TGTGCCAGCAGTTTACAGGGCAGCAATCAGCCCCAGCATTTT. The chain couples TRBV27 to TRBJ1-5, with D perhaps TRBD1 (5 bases). Germline V gene sequence: CDR1 MNHEY, CDR2 SMNVEV (reference sequence). Trimming took 2 bases from V and 1 from J, leaving 6 bases between them. The CDR3 loop spans 14 amino acids.